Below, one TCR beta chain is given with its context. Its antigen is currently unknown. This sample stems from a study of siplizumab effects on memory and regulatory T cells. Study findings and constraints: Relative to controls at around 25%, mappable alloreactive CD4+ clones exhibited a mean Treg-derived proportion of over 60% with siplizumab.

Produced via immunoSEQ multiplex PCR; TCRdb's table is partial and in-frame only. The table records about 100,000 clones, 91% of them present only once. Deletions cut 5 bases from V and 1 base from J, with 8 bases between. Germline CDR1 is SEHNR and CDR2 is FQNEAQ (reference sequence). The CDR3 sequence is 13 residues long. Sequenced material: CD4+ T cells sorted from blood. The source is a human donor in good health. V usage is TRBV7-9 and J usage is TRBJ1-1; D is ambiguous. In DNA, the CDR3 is TGTGCCAGCAGCCTGGGTCGGAACACTGAAGCTTTCTTT. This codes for CASSLGRNTEAFF.